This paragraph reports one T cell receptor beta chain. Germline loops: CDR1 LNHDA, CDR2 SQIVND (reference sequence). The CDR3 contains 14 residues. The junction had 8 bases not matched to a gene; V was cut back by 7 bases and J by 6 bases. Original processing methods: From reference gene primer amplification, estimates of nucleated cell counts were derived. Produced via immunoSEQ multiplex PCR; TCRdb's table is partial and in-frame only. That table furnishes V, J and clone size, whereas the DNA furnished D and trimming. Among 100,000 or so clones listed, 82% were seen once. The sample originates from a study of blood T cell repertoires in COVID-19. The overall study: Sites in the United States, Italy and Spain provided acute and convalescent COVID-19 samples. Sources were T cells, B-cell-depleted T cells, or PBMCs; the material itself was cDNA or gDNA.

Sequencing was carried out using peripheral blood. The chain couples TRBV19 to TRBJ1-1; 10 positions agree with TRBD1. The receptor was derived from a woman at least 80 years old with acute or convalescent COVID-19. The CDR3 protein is CASTWTGGASEAFF. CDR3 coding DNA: TGTGCCAGTACCTGGACAGGGGGAGCTTCTGAAGCTTTCTTT. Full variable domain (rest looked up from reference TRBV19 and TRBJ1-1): DGGITQSPKYLFRKEGQNVTLSCEQNLNHDAMYWYRQDPGQGLRLIYYSQIVNDFQKGDIAEGYSVSREKKESFPLTVTSAQKNPTAFYLCASTWTGGASEAFFGQGTRLTVV.